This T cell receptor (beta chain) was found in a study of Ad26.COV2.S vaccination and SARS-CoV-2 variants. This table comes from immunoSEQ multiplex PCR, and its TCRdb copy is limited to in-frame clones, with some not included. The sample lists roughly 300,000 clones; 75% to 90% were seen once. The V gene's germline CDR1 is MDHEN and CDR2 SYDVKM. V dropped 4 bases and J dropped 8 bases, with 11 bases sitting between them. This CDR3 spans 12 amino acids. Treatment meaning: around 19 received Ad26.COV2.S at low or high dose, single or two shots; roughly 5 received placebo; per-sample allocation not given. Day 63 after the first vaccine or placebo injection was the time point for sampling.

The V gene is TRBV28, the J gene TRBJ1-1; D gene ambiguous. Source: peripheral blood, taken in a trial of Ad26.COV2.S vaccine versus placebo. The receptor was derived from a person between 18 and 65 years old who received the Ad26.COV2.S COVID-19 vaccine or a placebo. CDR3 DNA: TGTGCCAGCAGTTGGGAAAAGGGAGAAGCTTTCTTT. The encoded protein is CASSWEKGEAFF.